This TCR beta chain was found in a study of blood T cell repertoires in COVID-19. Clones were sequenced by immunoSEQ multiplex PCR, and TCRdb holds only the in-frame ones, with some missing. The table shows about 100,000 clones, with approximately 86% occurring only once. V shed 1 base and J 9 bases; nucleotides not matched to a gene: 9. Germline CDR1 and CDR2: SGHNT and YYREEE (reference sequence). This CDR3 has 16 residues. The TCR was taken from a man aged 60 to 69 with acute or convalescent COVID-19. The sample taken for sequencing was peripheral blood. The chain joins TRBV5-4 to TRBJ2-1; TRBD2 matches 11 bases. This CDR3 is CASSLSTSGTLGEQFF. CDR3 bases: TGTGCCAGCAGCTTGTCGACTAGCGGGACCCTGGGTGAGCAGTTCTTC.